Below are 26 T cell receptor beta chains sequenced from a single sample in a study of shared clonotypes between healthy human individuals. Profiling relied on immunoSEQ multiplex PCR, and the TCRdb table lists in-frame clones only, not all of them. Of about 1 million clones in the sample, about 75% were seen once. The sample was memory CD4+ T cells sorted from blood. Documented subset: CD45RA-negative fraction. These receptors were collected from a man younger than 35 in good health.

For this clone: This sample includes further DNA sequences coding for the same CDR3. The chain has TRBV7-2 and TRBJ2-5, with 7 nucleotides matching TRBD1. Germline values: CDR1 SGHTA, CDR2 FQGNSA. J lost 2 bases, V lost 5 bases, and 8 bases had no gene match. The CDR3 is 15 amino acids. In DNA form, the CDR3 reads TGTGCCAGCAGCCCCCGACAGGGTACTCAAGAGACCCAGTACTTC. The encoded protein is CASSPRQGTQETQYF.

This clone was seen only a few times. This rearrangement joins TRBV18 to TRBJ2-1; 9 bases map to TRBD1. The CDR3 totals 14 residues. Germline CDR1 KGHSH, CDR2 LQKENI. J gave up 7 bases and V 5 bases, and 6 bases lay outside the gene matches. CDR3 amino acids: CASSTGTGSNEQFF. CDR3 nucleotides: TGTGCCAGCTCAACGGGGACAGGGTCTAATGAGCAGTTCTTC.

This clone was counted only a few times. Different DNA sequences within this sample yield the same CDR3. The chain combines TRBV28 with TRBJ1-2; no reliable D call. V was shortened by 3 bases and J by 4 bases, with 6 bases between the two germline ends. This CDR3 has 12 residues. CDR1 and CDR2 from the germline V gene are MDHEN and SYDVKM. CDR3 bases: TGTGCCAGCAGTTTGGCCGGCTATGGCTACACCTTC. Translation gives CASSLAGYGYTF.

This chain joins TRBV30 and TRBJ1-5, with D maybe TRBD1 (5 bases). The V gene's germline CDR1 is GTSNPN and CDR2 SVGIG (reference sequence). This CDR3 region has 14 residues. V was cut by 2 bases and J by 6 bases, with 14 bases left in between. This CDR3 is CAWSSRGGAQPQHF. In DNA form, the CDR3 reads TGTGCCTGGAGTTCTAGGGGTGGTGCTCAGCCCCAGCATTTT.

V usage is TRBV5-1 and J usage is TRBJ2-7; perhaps TRBD1 as D (5 bases). V lost 4 bases and J 6 bases, leaving 11 bases between the germline ends. Germline V gene data show CDR1 as SGHRS and CDR2 as YFSETQ. The CDR3 length is 12 residues. The CDR3 loop is CASSNRIGEQYF. CDR3 coding DNA: TGCGCCAGCAGCAACAGGATAGGCGAGCAGTACTTC.

The chain recombines TRBV19 with TRBJ2-2; TRBD1 agrees at 7 bases. The CDR3 length is 16 residues. Germline lookup yields CDR1 LNHDA and CDR2 SQIVND (reference sequence). J was trimmed by 1 base and V by 3 bases; bases with no gene match: 5. The CDR3 loop reads CASSMPRTGNTGELFF. CDR3 bases: TGTGCCAGTAGTATGCCCCGGACAGGGAACACCGGGGAGCTGTTTTTT.

The rearrangement joins TRBV30 to TRBJ1-4, with 9 bases aligning to TRBD1. There are 14 residues in the CDR3. The V gene's germline CDR1 is GTSNPN and CDR2 SVGIG (reference sequence). The junction had 7 bases not matched to a gene; V was cut back by 3 bases and J by 8 bases. DNA for the CDR3: TGTGCCTGGAGAGCACAGGGGGCGGGAGAAAAACTGTTTTTT. Translation: CAWRAQGAGEKLFF.

The chain combines TRBV7-9 with TRBJ1-5; the D is unclear. The germline V and J ends were trimmed by 4 bases and 7 bases, with 11 bases remaining between them. Germline CDR1 SEHNR, CDR2 FQNEAQ (reference sequence). This CDR3 spans 13 amino acids. DNA of the CDR3: TGTGCCAGCAGCTCAGAACTCGAACAGCCCCAGCATTTT. Translated, it gives CASSSELEQPQHF.

The chain uses TRBV28 and TRBJ2-2; 7 bases are shared with TRBD2. After removal of 5 bases from V and 7 bases from J, the junction contained 10 bases not matched to a gene. Germline V CDR1 and CDR2: MDHEN, SYDVKM. This CDR3 spans 15 amino acids. The CDR3 is CASSKGLQRDGELFF. The CDR3 coding sequence is TGTGCCAGCAGTAAGGGACTACAAAGAGACGGGGAGCTGTTTTTT.

The V call is TRBV19, the J call TRBJ1-4; D not resolved. Looked up from germline, CDR1 is LNHDA and CDR2 is SQIVND (reference sequence). This CDR3 comprises 12 residues. Trimming left V 9 bases short and J 7 bases short, with 12 bases between. The DNA for the CDR3 is TGTGCCAGCCGGAGGACTCGTGAAAAACTGTTTTTT. Translating it yields CASRRTREKLFF. The full variable domain, in which reference TRBV19 and TRBJ1-4 provide the parts outside the CDR3, is DGGITQSPKYLFRKEGQNVTLSCEQNLNHDAMYWYRQDPGQGLRLIYYSQIVNDFQKGDIAEGYSVSREKKESFPLTVTSAQKNPTAFYLCASRRTREKLFFGSGTQLSVL.

This rearrangement joins TRBV11-3 to TRBJ1-1; maybe TRBD1 (5 bases). Germline V gene data show CDR1 as SGHNT and CDR2 as YENEEA. Trimming removed 3 bases at V and 1 base at J, with 9 bases between. This CDR3 comprises 14 residues. Here the CDR3 reads CASSFQGGNTEAFF. The CDR3 DNA sequence: TGTGCCAGCAGCTTCCAGGGTGGGAACACTGAAGCTTTCTTT.

This clone has just one count. The rearrangement uses TRBV7-9 and TRBJ1-1; 9 bases agree with TRBD1. V dropped 5 bases and J dropped 7; count of bases not matched to a gene: 11. Germline V CDR1 and CDR2: SEHNR, FQNEAQ (reference sequence). The CDR3 is 15 amino acids. The DNA of the CDR3 is TGTGCCAGCAGCGTCGGGGGGACAGGGACGGGTGAAGCTTTCTTT. Amino acids: CASSVGGTGTGEAFF. Full variable domain (rest looked up from reference TRBV7-9 and TRBJ1-1): DTGVSQNPRHKITKRGQNVTFRCDPISEHNRLYWYRQTLGQGPEFLTYFQNEAQLEKSRLLSDRFSAERPKGSFSTLEIQRTEQGDSAMYLCASSVGGTGTGEAFFGQGTRLTVV.

This clone was observed once. This rearrangement joins TRBV28 to TRBJ1-2; a possible D gene is TRBD1 (5 bases). CDR1 and CDR2 from the germline V gene are MDHEN and SYDVKM. This CDR3 has 14 amino acids. V was clipped by 7 bases and J by 8 bases, with 20 bases between them. CDR3 protein: CASIGGGPLRGYTF. The CDR3 coding sequence is TGTGCCAGCATCGGTGGGGGTCCGCTCCGGGGCTACACCTTC.

V is TRBV6-1 and J is TRBJ1-1, with unresolved D. V was clipped by 8 bases and J by 5 bases, with 15 bases between them. The CDR3 extends over 13 amino acids. CDR1 and CDR2 (germline): MNHNS, SASEGT. DNA for the CDR3: TGTGCCAGCCCGGACCTTTTTGGTACTGAAGCTTTCTTT. This translates into CASPDLFGTEAFF.

J is TRBJ2-5 and V is TRBV11-2; D tentatively fits TRBD1 or TRBD2 (5 bases each). The CDR3 consists of 12 residues. CDR1 SGHAT and CDR2 FQNNGV come from the germline V gene. V was clipped by 0 bases and J by 11 bases, with 10 bases between them. CDR3 sequence (DNA): TGTGCCAGCAGCTTAGATCTAGGGGAGCAGTACTTC. Translation gives CASSLDLGEQYF.

The rearrangement joins TRBV10-3 to TRBJ2-5, with TRBD2 matching 7 bases. This CDR3 is 17 amino acids long. CDR1 ENHRY and CDR2 SYGVKD come from the germline V gene. The J segment lost 3 bases and the V segment lost 3 bases, leaving 13 bases of the junction unmatched. The CDR3 loop reads CAISDHRGSGEEETQYF. For the CDR3, the DNA is TGTGCCATCAGTGATCATCGGGGGAGCGGGGAGGAAGAGACCCAGTACTTC.

This chain connects TRBV18 to TRBJ1-4; 7 positions match TRBD1. CDR1 is KGHSH and CDR2 is LQKENI in the germline V gene. V lost 3 bases, J lost 12 bases, and 4 bases stayed unmatched. The CDR3 has 12 residues. The CDR3 DNA reads TGTGCCAGCTCACCGCAGGGGGAACAACTGTTTTTT. It encodes CASSPQGEQLFF. Supplemented by reference TRBV18 and TRBJ1-4, the full variable domain reads NAGVMQNPRHLVRRRGQEARLRCSPMKGHSHVYWYRQLPEEGLKFMVYLQKENIIDESGMPKERFSAEFPKEGPSILRIQQVVRGDSAAYFCASSPQGEQLFFGSGTQLSVL.

The gene calls are TRBV5-4 and TRBJ2-7, with D perhaps matching TRBD1 (6 bases). Trimming removed 4 bases at V and 2 bases at J, with 13 bases between. Germline lookup yields CDR1 SGHNT and CDR2 YYREEE (reference sequence). This CDR3 region has 14 residues. This chain's CDR3 is CASSLRDKTYEQYF. The CDR3 nucleotides are TGTGCCAGCAGCCTCCGGGACAAGACCTACGAGCAGTACTTC.

The V gene is TRBV2, the J gene TRBJ2-7; D is ambiguous. Germline V gene data show CDR1 as SNHLY and CDR2 as FYNNEI. Between the trimmed V and J ends, which lost 1 base and 3 bases, there was a span of 10 bases. CDR3 length equals 14 residues. The CDR3 DNA reads TGTGCCAGCAGTGAAGACGTCGCCTTCTACGAGCAGTACTTC. It yields the protein CASSEDVAFYEQYF.

V is TRBV4-2 and J is TRBJ1-4; TRBD1 is a possible D gene (5 bases). The germline CDR1 and CDR2 sequences are LGHNA and YNFKEQ. This CDR3 contains 16 residues. V was shortened by 1 base and J by 6 bases, with 15 bases between the two germline ends. The CDR3 reads CASSQGNGGLDEKLFF. CDR3 DNA sequence: TGTGCCAGCAGCCAAGGAAACGGGGGATTGGATGAAAAACTGTTTTTT.

This chain uses TRBV6-1 with TRBJ1-3; D possibly corresponds to TRBD1 (6 bases). The germline V gene has CDR1 MNHNS and CDR2 SASEGT. V was clipped by 7 bases and J by 0 bases, with 10 bases between them. CDR3 length equals 14 residues. The CDR3 loop is CASIKGGSGNTIYF. The DNA for the CDR3 is TGTGCCAGCATCAAAGGGGGCTCTGGAAACACCATATATTTT.

V is TRBV6-1 and J is TRBJ1-2; 7 positions match TRBD1. The CDR3 length is 14 residues. The germline gives CDR1 MNHNS, CDR2 SASEGT. J was trimmed by 3 bases and V by 7 bases; bases with no gene match: 8. The CDR3 region has the DNA TGTGCCAGCAACCGACAGGGATATTACTATGGCTACACCTTC. It codes for CASNRQGYYYGYTF.

This clone was observed a single time. The V and J genes are TRBV7-2 and TRBJ1-5; D possibly corresponds to TRBD1 (6 bases). Germline CDR1 is SGHTA and CDR2 is FQGNSA. With 1 base removed from V and 0 bases from J, the gap between germline ends came to 16 bases. CDR3 size: 18 residues. CDR3 bases: TGTGCCAGCAGCTTAGGGGCCCGGGACATCTATAGCAATCAGCCCCAGCATTTT. It is translated as CASSLGARDIYSNQPQHF.

J is TRBJ1-2 and V is TRBV19; TRBD1 matches at 7 bases. This CDR3 is 14 amino acids long. CDR1 is LNHDA, CDR2 SQIVND, per germline (reference sequence). J was trimmed by 0 bases and V by 3 bases; bases with no gene match: 1. DNA for the CDR3: TGTGCCAGTAGTATGGGGACAGCTAACTATGGCTACACCTTC. Its translation: CASSMGTANYGYTF.

This chain connects TRBV11-2 to TRBJ2-1; D gene ambiguous. CDR1 is SGHAT and CDR2 is FQNNGV in the germline V gene. The V and J ends lost 5 bases and 0 bases respectively, with 14 bases between them. This CDR3 contains 16 residues. For the CDR3, the DNA is TGTGCCAGCAGCCTCCTCCCCGGAAGCTCCTACAATGAGCAGTTCTTC. It codes for CASSLLPGSSYNEQFF. Supplemented by reference TRBV11-2 and TRBJ2-1, the full variable domain reads EAGVAQSPRYKIIEKRQSVAFWCNPISGHATLYWYQQILGQGPKLLIQFQNNGVVDDSQLPKDRFSAERLKGVDSTLKIQPAKLEDSAVYLCASSLLPGSSYNEQFFGPGTRLTVL.

In its sample, this clone was seen many times. The chain's CDR3 is CASSRTSGSRRELFF. In DNA form, the CDR3 reads TGTGCCAGCAGCCGGACTAGCGGGAGTCGCAGGGAGCTGTTTTTT. The chain combines TRBV7-2 with TRBJ2-2, with TRBD2 identical over 13 bases. The CDR3 consists of 15 residues. V trimming: 5 bases; J trimming: 9 bases; junction bases outside the gene matches: 6. Germline assignment: CDR1 SGHTA and CDR2 FQGNSA.